These T cell receptor beta chains were read from a single sample in a study of human T cells and chemical hapten exposure. TCRdb redid the calling of the RACE reads with MiXCR, one entry per CDR3 protein. The data hold about 120,000 distinct CDR3 sequences, with roughly 14% observed a single time. Sequencing used whole blood, obtained in connection with sensitization to the hapten diphenylcyclopropenone (DPC). The origin of the receptors is a woman aged 18-35 years with alopecia areata. Some clones in this sample may be carry-over from other donors' samples. Both conserved end residues are part of each CDR3. The D gene is left open where the match is weak. Rows may omit the clone size; those that give it use once, few, many or a size class.

D	V	size	J	CDR3	DNA
NA	TRBV13	many	TRBJ1-2	CASSLERQGPYGYTF	TGTGCCAGCAGCTTAGAACGGCAGGGGCCCTATGGCTACACCTTC
TRBD2	TRBV4-1	NA	TRBJ2-1	CASSQLDMGLAGMNEQFF	TGCGCCAGCAGCCAACTTGATATGGGACTAGCGGGGATGAATGAGCAGTTCTTC
NA	TRBV2	NA	TRBJ1-6	CASSEAGNRIPPFTLHF	TGTGCCAGCAGTGAAGCGGGGAACAGGATCCCTCCTTTCACCCTCCACTTT
NA	TRBV12-3/TRBV12-4	NA	TRBJ1-2	CASTGTDRVGGYTF	TGTGCCAGCACCGGGACTGACCGGGTCGGTGGCTACACCTTC
NA	TRBV7-9	NA	TRBJ1-1	CASSLTLLKGHTEAFF	TGTGCCAGCAGCTTAACTCTGCTGAAGGGGCACACTGAAGCTTTCTTT
NA	TRBV29-1	once	TRBJ1-4	CSVETGGKLFF	TGCAGCGTGGAAACCGGGGGGAAACTGTTTTTT
NA	TRBV6-9	many	TRBJ1-3	CGGDTIYF	TGTGGGGGGGACACCATATATTTT
NA	TRBV7-9	few	TRBJ2-1	CASSPRQGGGRNEQFF	TGTGCCAGCAGCCCCCGCCAGGGGGGGGGCCGTAATGAGCAGTTCTTC
NA	TRBV4-2	few	TRBJ1-5	CASSQWGLGNQPQHF	TGTGCCAGCAGCCAATGGGGGCTCGGGAATCAGCCCCAGCATTTT
TRBD2	TRBV5-4	few	TRBJ2-5	CASSQGLAGTTGTQYF	TGTGCCAGCAGCCAAGGACTAGCGGGGACTACGGGGACCCAGTACTTC
TRBD2	TRBV29-1	few	TRBJ2-1	CSVEDRGGSSYNEQFF	TGCAGCGTTGAAGATCGCGGCGGGAGCTCCTACAATGAGCAGTTCTTC
NA	TRBV6-6	few	TRBJ2-2	CASITAGGELFF	TGTGCCAGCATCACGGCGGGCGGGGAGCTGTTTTTT
NA	TRBV28	NA	TRBJ2-1	CASGTNLGNEQFF	TGTGCCAGTGGAACGAATTTGGGGAATGAGCAGTTCTTC
NA	TRBV4-3	many	TRBJ1-1	CASSPGTGRAFF	TGCGCCAGCAGCCCTGGAACAGGTCGCGCTTTCTTT
NA	TRBV28	NA	TRBJ1-4	CASSPTPRAATNEKLFF	TGTGCCAGCAGTCCGACTCCCCGAGCCGCAACTAATGAAAAACTGTTTTTT
TRBD1	TRBV7-3	many	TRBJ2-2	CASSLRGQGKNTGELFF	TGTGCCAGCAGCTTAAGGGGACAGGGGAAGAACACCGGGGAGCTGTTTTTT
NA	TRBV27	many	TRBJ2-2	CASSFRLGRANTGELFF	TGTGCCAGCAGTTTCCGACTGGGCAGGGCGAACACCGGGGAGCTGTTTTTT
NA	TRBV30	few	TRBJ1-1	CAWSEVGLNTEAFF	TGTGCCTGGAGCGAGGTAGGGTTGAACACTGAAGCTTTCTTT
NA	TRBV6-2/TRBV6-3	NA	TRBJ1-2	CASSYGQELNRLYGYTF	TGTGCCAGCAGTTACGGGCAAGAACTTAACAGACTCTATGGCTACACCTTC
NA	TRBV21-1	few	TRBJ1-5	CASSKEAPDRGSNQPQHF	TGTGCCAGCAGCAAAGAAGCCCCAGACAGGGGGTCCAATCAGCCCCAGCATTTT
TRBD1	TRBV6-1	NA	TRBJ1-6	CASSRDRGNSPLHF	TGTGCCAGCAGTCGCGACAGGGGAAATTCACCCCTCCACTTT
NA	TRBV6-6	NA	TRBJ1-5	CASSYPGRGLFNQPQHF	TGTGCCAGCAGTTACCCCGGCAGGGGCCTTTTCAATCAGCCCCAGCATTTT
TRBD1	TRBV12-3/TRBV12-4	NA	TRBJ1-1	CASSHWGQGDQAFF	TGTGCCAGCAGTCATTGGGGACAGGGCGATCAAGCTTTCTTT
NA	TRBV5-4	few	TRBJ2-7	CASSPGIGGPYEQYF	TGTGCCAGCAGCCCCGGAATCGGGGGCCCCTACGAGCAGTACTTC
NA	TRBV7-9	NA	TRBJ1-5	CASSLGVRQPQHF	TGTGCCAGCAGCTTAGGGGTGAGGCAGCCCCAGCATTTT
NA	TRBV20-1	few	TRBJ2-5	CSARDGTSYQETQYF	TGCAGTGCTAGAGACGGTACTAGCTACCAAGAGACCCAGTACTTC
NA	TRBV12-3/TRBV12-4	few	TRBJ2-3	CASSSFGVLTDTQYF	TGTGCCAGCAGTTCGTTCGGGGTTCTCACAGATACGCAGTATTTT
TRBD1	TRBV29-1	few	TRBJ1-2	CSVGQGLSGYTF	TGCAGCGTTGGACAGGGGCTTAGTGGCTACACCTTC
NA	TRBV7-9	few	TRBJ2-7	CASSLTGGGEQYF	TGTGCCAGCAGCTTAACAGGGGGGGGAGAGCAGTACTTC
NA	TRBV20-1	NA	TRBJ2-3	CSAWGGMLSTDTQYF	TGCAGTGCTTGGGGGGGCATGTTAAGCACAGATACGCAGTATTTT
TRBD1	TRBV4-2	few	TRBJ1-2	CASSQGDSNYGYTF	TGTGCCAGCAGCCAAGGGGACAGTAACTATGGCTACACCTTC
NA	TRBV29-1	NA	TRBJ1-1	CSVGHMNTEAFF	TGCAGCGTAGGACATATGAACACTGAAGCTTTCTTT
NA	TRBV27	few	TRBJ2-5	CASSPGLVRRTQYF	TGTGCCAGCAGTCCCGGACTCGTCAGAAGGACCCAGTACTTC
NA	TRBV9	NA	TRBJ1-3	CASSVDGNTIYF	TGTGCCAGCAGCGTAGATGGAAACACCATATATTTT
NA	TRBV7-2	NA	TRBJ2-6	CASSLRGAWTGANVLTF	TGTGCCAGCAGCTTACGGGGGGCCTGGACTGGGGCCAACGTCCTGACTTTC
TRBD1	TRBV18	many	TRBJ1-2	CASSPDRAGYTF	TGTGCCAGCTCACCCGACAGGGCCGGCTACACCTTC
NA	TRBV12-2	few	TRBJ1-1	CASRLGPGGNTEAFF	TGTGCAAGTCGCTTAGGGCCGGGAGGGAACACTGAAGCTTTCTTT
TRBD2	TRBV7-2	many	TRBJ2-3	CASSLKPIAGASTDTQYF	TGTGCCAGCAGCTTAAAACCTATAGCGGGGGCTAGCACAGATACGCAGTATTTT
TRBD2	TRBV6-2/TRBV6-3	NA	TRBJ2-3	CASSYGTSGGITDTQYF	TGTGCCAGCAGTTACGGGACTAGCGGGGGTATCACAGATACGCAGTATTTT
TRBD2	TRBV11-2	few	TRBJ2-1	CASSYFGGSRDNEQFF	TGTGCCAGCAGTTATTTCGGGGGGTCCCGGGACAATGAGCAGTTCTTC
NA	TRBV12-3/TRBV12-4	NA	TRBJ2-1	CASSSPGEWHNEQFF	TGTGCCAGCAGCTCCCCCGGGGAGTGGCACAATGAGCAGTTCTTC
TRBD2	TRBV5-1	few	TRBJ2-1	CASSLRGGNYYNEQFF	TGCGCCAGCAGCTTGCGGGGGGGAAATTACTACAATGAGCAGTTCTTC